The 27 T cell receptor beta chains below come from one sample, sequenced in a study of blood T cell repertoires in COVID-19. Produced via immunoSEQ multiplex PCR; TCRdb's table is partial and in-frame only. The sample holds about 350,000 clones, roughly 90% seen once. Sequencing was performed on peripheral blood. The source of these receptors is a woman in her seventies with COVID-19, enrolled during active disease.

CDR3 bases: TGTGCCATCAGTGAGGTACAGACCTATAATTCACCCCTCCACTTT. Encoded protein: CAISEVQTYNSPLHF. The genes are TRBV10-3 and TRBJ1-6; no clear D. This CDR3 comprises 15 residues. Per the germline V gene, CDR1 is ENHRY and CDR2 is SYGVKD. V gave up 2 bases and J gave up 2 bases, with 7 bases separating them.

The chain employs TRBV7-7 and TRBJ1-4, with 7 bases identical to TRBD1. J gave up 6 bases and V 4 bases, and 5 bases lay outside the gene matches. Germline-derived CDR1 and CDR2 are SSHAT and FNYEAQ (reference sequence). CDR3 length: 14 residues. For the CDR3, the DNA is TGTGCCAGCAGCTCCCGACAGGGTGATGAAAAACTGTTTTTT. Encoded protein: CASSSRQGDEKLFF.

The chain links TRBV3-1 (or the pseudogene TRBV3-2) to TRBJ2-4, with 8 nucleotides matching TRBD1. There are 11 residues in the CDR3. Germline CDR1 and CDR2: LGHDT and YNNKEL (reference sequence). V was pared by 3 bases and J by 15 bases, with 4 bases of the junction left unmatched. Written as DNA, the CDR3 is TGTGCCAGCAGCCAGGACAGGGATTGGTACTTC. Amino acids: CASSQDRDWYF.

The genes are TRBV11-2 and TRBJ1-1; 9 bases map to TRBD1. V was clipped by 4 bases and J by 1 base; unmatched bases: 7. Germline lookup yields CDR1 SGHAT and CDR2 FQNNGV. CDR3 length: 16 residues. The CDR3 region is CASSSRWTGANTEAFF. CDR3 nucleotide sequence: TGTGCCAGCAGCTCCCGATGGACAGGGGCGAACACTGAAGCTTTCTTT.

This clone was recorded only once. V usage is TRBV6-6 and J usage is TRBJ2-7; weak D call: TRBD1 (6 bases). This CDR3 has 12 amino acids. Germline V gene sequence: CDR1 MNHNY, CDR2 SVGAGI (reference sequence). Trimming left V 6 bases short and J 4 bases short, with 10 bases between. The CDR3 nucleotides are TGTGCCAGCAGCCAAGGACAGTACGAGCAGTACTTC. It is translated as CASSQGQYEQYF.

The sample holds a few counts of this clone. The chain links TRBV2 to TRBJ1-5; tentative D call: TRBD1 (6 bases). The germline V gene encodes CDR1 SNHLY and CDR2 FYNNEI. This CDR3 contains 15 residues. The V end was cut by 1 base, the J end by 1 base, with 8 bases between. CDR3 coding DNA: TGTGCCAGCAGTGAAGGTCAGGGGAGCAATCAGCCCCAGCATTTT. It yields the protein CASSEGQGSNQPQHF.

The chain employs TRBV7-9 and TRBJ1-4; 8 bases match TRBD1. The CDR3 consists of 16 residues. J gave up 2 bases and V 5 bases, and 7 bases lay outside the gene matches. Germline V lookup: CDR1 SEHNR, CDR2 FQNEAQ (reference sequence). The DNA for the CDR3 is TGTGCCAGCAGCATAGGACAGGGAGGCACTAATGAAAAACTGTTTTTT. Translated: CASSIGQGGTNEKLFF.

This chain joins TRBV2 and TRBJ1-1; D not resolved. V lost 4 bases to trimming and J lost 1 base, with 7 bases between them. Germline-derived CDR1 and CDR2 are SNHLY and FYNNEI. This CDR3 has 13 residues. The CDR3 here is CASSASGNTEAFF. The CDR3 nucleotides are TGTGCCAGCAGTGCATCAGGGAACACTGAAGCTTTCTTT. Drawing the rest from reference TRBV2 and TRBJ1-1, the complete variable domain is EPEVTQTPSHQVTQMGQEVILRCVPISNHLYFYWYRQILGQKVEFLVSFYNNEISEKSEIFDDQFSVERPDGSNFTLKIRSTKLEDSAMYFCASSASGNTEAFFGQGTRLTVV.

The chain combines TRBV2 with TRBJ2-7; tentative D call: TRBD1 (6 bases). V lost 11 bases and J lost 5, with 16 bases in between. The CDR3 runs 12 residues. Germline V gene data show CDR1 as SNHLY and CDR2 as FYNNEI. The CDR3 spells CAERAGDNEQYF. The CDR3, as DNA: TGTGCCGAAAGGGCAGGGGATAACGAGCAGTACTTC.

This chain connects TRBV5-4 to TRBJ2-7, with unresolved D. The CDR3 length is 13 residues. V lost 0 bases and J lost 6, with 10 bases in between. CDR1 is SGHNT and CDR2 is YYREEE in the germline V gene (reference sequence). CDR3 sequence reads: CASSLDVSGEQYF. The DNA of the CDR3 is TGTGCCAGCAGCTTGGATGTATCGGGCGAGCAGTACTTC.

The V and J genes are TRBV24-1 and TRBJ1-2; maybe TRBD1 (6 bases). Germline CDR1 and CDR2: KGHDR and SFDVKD. The CDR3 is 13 amino acids. The germline V and J ends were trimmed by 1 base and 10 bases, with 12 bases remaining between them. The CDR3 bases are TGTGCCACCAGTGATTTAAACAGGGACCTCTACACCTTC. It translates to CATSDLNRDLYTF.

This clone was seen once. The V and J genes are TRBV6-5 and TRBJ2-5, with TRBD2 matching over 8 bases. From germline, CDR1 is MNHEY and CDR2 SVGAGI. The junction had 7 bases not matched to a gene; V was cut back by 0 bases and J by 4 bases. The CDR3 spans 16 residues. The CDR3: CASSYSPGGVLETQYF. CDR3 sequence (DNA): TGTGCCAGCAGTTACTCTCCGGGGGGGGTATTAGAGACCCAGTACTTC.

The gene calls are TRBV6-2 or TRBV6-3 and TRBJ1-1; 8 bases agree with TRBD1. Trimming took 0 bases from V and 5 from J; bases not matched to a gene: 2. The CDR3 is 14 amino acids. Germline lookup yields CDR1 MNHEY and CDR2 SVGEGT. CDR3 sequence (DNA): TGTGCCAGCAGTTACTCGTGGACAGGGACTGAAGCTTTCTTT. Encoded protein: CASSYSWTGTEAFF.

The DNA of the CDR3 is TGTGCCAGCAGCCATGGGCTAGCTTGGGAGACCCAGTACTTC. Protein: CASSHGLAWETQYF. The V call is TRBV7-9, the J call TRBJ2-5, with D possibly TRBD2 on 5 matching bases. The CDR3 length is 14 residues. V lost 5 bases to trimming and J lost 5 bases, with 15 bases between them. Per the germline V gene, CDR1 is SEHNR and CDR2 is FQNEAQ (reference sequence).

The V and J genes are TRBV5-1 and TRBJ2-3; D remains ambiguous. V was clipped by 2 bases and J by 2 bases, with 6 bases between them. The CDR3 runs to 13 residues. Germline V gene lookup returns CDR1 SGHRS and CDR2 YFSETQ. As DNA, the CDR3 is TGCGCCAGCAGCTTATACTCCACAGATACGCAGTATTTT. This encodes CASSLYSTDTQYF.

The chain recombines TRBV5-1 with TRBJ1-1; possible D gene TRBD1, 6 bases. CDR1 SGHRS and CDR2 YFSETQ come from the germline V gene. The CDR3 totals 15 residues. The V end lost 2 bases, the J end lost 4 bases, and 15 bases lay between the germline ends. DNA for the CDR3: TGCGCCAGCAGCTTACCAGGGGCAGGTGGCACTGAAGCTTTCTTT. This translates into CASSLPGAGGTEAFF.

In its sample, this clone was seen a few times. The chain uses TRBV19 and TRBJ1-5, with 8 nucleotides matching TRBD1. Unmatched junction bases numbered 4, after V lost 5 bases and J lost 1 base. CDR3 length: 15 residues. Germline CDR1 reads LNHDA; CDR2 reads SQIVND (reference sequence). DNA for the CDR3: TGTGCCAGTAGTCCCAGGACAGGGAGCAATCAGCCCCAGCATTTT. Translation: CASSPRTGSNQPQHF.

The V gene is TRBV27, the J gene TRBJ1-1; D gene uncertain. Trimming took off 3 bases at V and 1 base at J, with 3 bases between the two ends. Looked up from germline, CDR1 is MNHEY and CDR2 is SMNVEV (reference sequence). The CDR3 consists of 12 residues. CDR3 nucleotides: TGTGCCAGCAGTTTCTGGAACACTGAAGCTTTCTTT. Translation: CASSFWNTEAFF.

This clone is a singleton in its sample. The chain employs TRBV12-3 or TRBV12-4 and TRBJ1-1; a weak D match, TRBD1 (5 bases). The CDR3 length is 13 residues. Trimming took off 8 bases at V and 4 bases at J, with 14 bases between the two ends. Here the CDR3 DNA reads TGTGCCAGCCTCCCCACCGGGGGCACTGAAGCTTTCTTT. Translating gives CASLPTGGTEAFF.

This chain joins TRBV18 and TRBJ2-3; D possibly corresponds to TRBD1 (6 bases). Trimming shortened V by 3 bases and J by 0 bases, and 10 bases separated the two germline ends. Per the germline V gene, CDR1 is KGHSH and CDR2 is LQKENI. The CDR3 consists of 15 residues. In DNA, the CDR3 is TGTGCCAGCTCACCCGGACAGACTAGCACAGATACGCAGTATTTT. Protein sequence: CASSPGQTSTDTQYF.

This chain links TRBV5-6 with TRBJ2-7; D is uncertain. Deletions cut 0 bases from V and 0 bases from J, with 7 bases between. Germline V lookup: CDR1 SGHDT, CDR2 YYEEEE. The CDR3 spans 14 residues. Written as DNA, the CDR3 is TGTGCCAGCAGCTTGGCCGTTAGCTCCTACGAGCAGTACTTC. Protein: CASSLAVSSYEQYF.

V gene TRBV28 combines with J gene TRBJ2-5, with 10 bases identical to TRBD2. This CDR3 has 15 amino acids. V shed 7 bases, J shed 4 bases, and the junction held 9 bases outside the gene matches. Germline CDR1 reads MDHEN; CDR2 reads SYDVKM. As DNA, the CDR3 is TGTGCCAGCATTAGAAGCGGGGGGGCCCCAGAGACCCAGTACTTC. This gives the protein CASIRSGGAPETQYF.

The chain joins TRBV5-8 to TRBJ2-3, with 7 bases lining up with TRBD2. Germline loops: CDR1 SGHTS, CDR2 YDEGEE. This CDR3 has 14 residues. The J segment lost 2 bases and the V segment lost 4 bases, leaving 4 bases of the junction unmatched. CDR3 residues: CASSPGTITDTQYF. CDR3 nucleotide sequence: TGTGCCAGCAGCCCCGGGACTATCACAGATACGCAGTATTTT.

J is TRBJ1-2 and V is TRBV5-1; 7 bases map to TRBD1. In germline, CDR1 is SGHRS, CDR2 YFSETQ. This CDR3 region has 15 residues. The V segment lost 0 bases and the J segment 3 bases; nucleotides outside the gene matches: 5. CDR3 in amino acids: CASSLGTGTDYGYTF. The CDR3, as DNA: TGCGCCAGCAGCTTGGGGACCGGGACAGACTATGGCTACACCTTC.

J is TRBJ2-5 and V is TRBV28, with D perhaps matching TRBD2 (6 bases). The CDR3 is 16 amino acids. CDR1 and CDR2 from the germline V gene are MDHEN and SYDVKM. Trimming cost V 3 bases and J 2 bases, with 16 bases left between them. The CDR3 coding sequence is TGTGCCAGCAGTTTTGGCGGGGAAGGATATCAAGAGACCCAGTACTTC. Protein sequence: CASSFGGEGYQETQYF. Using reference TRBV28 and TRBJ2-5 for the parts outside the CDR3, the full variable domain is DVKVTQSSRYLVKRTGEKVFLECVQDMDHENMFWYRQDPGLGLRLIYFSYDVKMKEKGDIPEGYSVSREKKERFSLILESASTNQTSMYLCASSFGGEGYQETQYFGPGTRLLVL.

The J gene is TRBJ1-1, the V gene TRBV2, with 8 bases lining up with TRBD1. The germline CDR1 and CDR2 sequences are SNHLY and FYNNEI. V was pared by 6 bases and J by 11 bases, with 11 bases of the junction left unmatched. The length of the CDR3 is 13 residues. CDR3 in amino acids: CASSPPRQGSAFF. The CDR3 DNA follows: TGTGCCAGCAGCCCGCCTCGACAGGGGTCGGCTTTCTTT. Together with reference TRBV2 and TRBJ1-1, the CDR3 gives the full variable domain: EPEVTQTPSHQVTQMGQEVILRCVPISNHLYFYWYRQILGQKVEFLVSFYNNEISEKSEIFDDQFSVERPDGSNFTLKIRSTKLEDSAMYFCASSPPRQGSAFFGQGTRLTVV.

This chain uses TRBV24-1 with TRBJ2-6; 10 bases align to TRBD1. The CDR3 is made up of 17 amino acids. Germline loops: CDR1 KGHDR, CDR2 SFDVKD. Germline trimming cut 3 bases from V and 6 bases from J; bases unmatched to any gene: 7. The DNA of the CDR3 is TGTGCCACCAGTGATCCCGGGACAGGGGTCCTGGCCAACGTCCTGACTTTC. Protein: CATSDPGTGVLANVLTF.